Following are 8 T cell receptor beta chains from one sample sequenced in a study of spatial heterogeneity in lung cancer. The time point: sample taken at primary tumor resection. Without sorting, whole RNA was sequenced from tumor, nontumor lung or frozen PBMC. A single record per CDR3 protein comes from TCRdb applying MiXCR to the 5' RACE reads. The table shows around 1,200 distinct CDR3 sequences, with approximately 13% occurring only once. Source: normal lung tissue next to the tumor, taken at surgery. The source of these receptors is a male donor with early-stage non-small cell lung cancer.

This clonotype is large by share. The chain has TRBV7-9 and TRBJ2-2; 9 nucleotides match TRBD2. The V gene's germline CDR1 is SEHNR and CDR2 FQNEAQ (reference sequence). Trimming removed 5 bases from V and 0 bases from J; junction bases left unmatched: 1. The CDR3 runs to 15 residues. Here the CDR3 DNA reads TGTGCCAGCAGCGCTAGCGGGACGAACACCGGGGAGCTGTTTTTT. It encodes CASSASGTNTGELFF.

This clonotype is categorized as large. This chain uses TRBV6-2 or TRBV6-3 with TRBJ1-1; D is possibly TRBD1 (5 bases). V lost 5 bases, J lost 10 bases, and 11 bases lay in between. Germline loops: CDR1 MNHEY, CDR2 SVGEGT. The CDR3 extends over 11 amino acids. For the CDR3, the DNA is TGTGCCAGCAGTATGGGGACGGGAGCTTTCTTT. This codes for CASSMGTGAFF.

This clonotype was seen many times. This chain joins TRBV7-2 and TRBJ1-1; the match to TRBD1 covers 8 bases. The CDR3 has 14 residues. From germline, CDR1 is SGHTA and CDR2 FQGNSA. Losses at the gene ends were 6 bases for V and 5 bases for J; bases not matched to a gene: 8. CDR3 sequence (DNA): TGTGCCAGCAGTTACAGGGGGATTGGAACTGAAGCTTTCTTT. Residues: CASSYRGIGTEAFF.

The genes are TRBV12-3 or TRBV12-4 and TRBJ2-1; 15 bases align to TRBD2. V was pared by 5 bases and J by 8 bases, with 10 bases of the junction left unmatched. The CDR3 contains 17 residues. CDR3 in amino acids: CASSPPGTSGGKYEQFF. The CDR3 DNA reads as TGTGCCAGCAGTCCCCCCGGGACTAGCGGGGGGAAGTATGAGCAGTTCTTC.

This clonotype is deemed medium-sized. The rearrangement uses TRBV12-3 or TRBV12-4 and TRBJ2-7; possibly TRBD1 for D (6 bases). V was shortened by 5 bases and J by 3 bases, with 17 bases between the two germline ends. The CDR3 is made up of 15 amino acids. The CDR3 is CASSPQGSPLYEQYF. The CDR3 DNA reads TGTGCCAGCAGTCCACAGGGTAGTCCCCTCTACGAGCAGTACTTC.

By share of the sample, this clonotype is medium-sized. The rearrangement links TRBV5-1 to TRBJ2-3, with 7 bases that match TRBD2. From germline, CDR1 is SGHRS and CDR2 YFSETQ. The CDR3 has 14 residues. Unmatched junction bases numbered 3, after V lost 0 bases and J lost 5 bases. CDR3 in amino acids: CASSLGTRGDTQYF. The CDR3 DNA follows: TGCGCCAGCAGCTTGGGGACTAGAGGAGATACGCAGTATTTT.

This clonotype appeared many times. The chain couples TRBV20-1 to TRBJ1-5, with D perhaps TRBD1 (6 bases). CDR3 length equals 17 residues. Germline CDR1 is DFQATT and CDR2 is SNEGSKA (reference sequence). Trimming took 0 bases from V and 3 from J, leaving 18 bases between them. CDR3 nucleotides: TGCAGTGCTAGAGAGTCGTCGGGGCAGGGGAACAATCAGCCCCAGCATTTT. It specifies CSARESSGQGNNQPQHF.

By share, this clonotype counts as large. The chain employs TRBV11-2 and TRBJ2-1; D is undetermined. The CDR3 has 16 amino acids. Trimming took off 2 bases at V and 4 bases at J, with 15 bases between the two ends. The germline V gene has CDR1 SGHAT and CDR2 FQNNGV. CDR3 coding DNA: TGTGCCAGCAGCTTAATCCCCGACCCGAATTACAATGAGCAGTTCTTC. Encoded protein: CASSLIPDPNYNEQFF.